This TCR beta chain stems from a study of brain T cells in children with intractable seizures. Assay: immunoSEQ multiplex PCR; the TCRdb copy retains only in-frame clones and omits some. The repertoire has approximately 330,000 clones, more than 85% of them found once; the top ten carry 4.5% to 7%. On this clone: Its antigen is not known.

The ends were cut back, 5 bases at V and 7 bases at J, with 9 bases in the middle. The CDR3 runs to 12 residues. Germline CDR1 reads SEHNR; CDR2 reads FQNEAQ (reference sequence). Time point given: blood from clinic visit 5 months post-surgery; TSC patient then seizure free. Sequencing was limited to surgery cases with top T cell transcript signatures in brain tissue. Study-wide points: HCMV serostatus was not known, and viral specificity came from CDR3 similarity only. Clones missing pre-surgery may reflect undersampling of that blood sample.

This TCR was recovered from a boy younger than two with tuberous sclerosis and intractable seizures. The sample consisted of peripheral blood, taken roughly 5 months after surgery. The rearrangement joins TRBV7-9 to TRBJ2-1; D is undetermined. DNA for the CDR3: TGTGCCAGCAGCGTAACGTATAATGAGCAGTTCTTC. Translated, it gives CASSVTYNEQFF.